The 18 T cell receptor beta chains presented below share a single source sample, sequenced in a study of blood T cell repertoires in COVID-19. Sequencing used immunoSEQ multiplex PCR; TCRdb keeps in-frame clones, though not all of them. The sample lists under 200,000 clones, around 74% occurring once. The specimen sequenced was peripheral blood. Receptor source: a woman aged 55-69 years with COVID-19, enrolled during active disease.

The chain links TRBV27 to TRBJ1-2, with D maybe TRBD1 (5 bases). The CDR3 is 12 residues long. Deletions cut 4 bases from V and 7 bases from J, with 10 bases between. Germline CDR1 is MNHEY and CDR2 is SMNVEV (reference sequence). CDR3 DNA: TGTGCCAGCAGTTCAGGGTTAGCTGGCTACACCTTC. The encoded protein is CASSSGLAGYTF.

CDR3 sequence reads: CASSQDRTKKYTDTQYF. In DNA, the CDR3 is TGTGCCAGCAGCCAAGACCGGACTAAGAAATACACAGATACGCAGTATTTT. The chain recombines TRBV4-2 with TRBJ2-3, with a possible D match to TRBD2 (6 bases). Trimming shortened V by 0 bases and J by 2 bases, and 15 bases separated the two germline ends. There are 17 residues in the CDR3. Germline V gene sequence: CDR1 LGHNA, CDR2 YNFKEQ.

This clone was counted a few times. The chain employs TRBV12-3 or TRBV12-4 and TRBJ2-5; 7 bases fit TRBD1. After removal of 6 bases from V and 5 bases from J, the junction contained 6 bases not matched to a gene. The CDR3 has 13 residues. CDR3 coding DNA: TGTGCCAGCAGCTACGGACAGGCGGAGACCCAGTACTTC. As protein: CASSYGQAETQYF.

The chain is built from TRBV5-1 and TRBJ1-2; D is unresolved. The CDR3 sequence is 14 residues long. V lost 0 bases and J 2 bases, leaving 8 bases between the germline ends. CDR1 is SGHRS, CDR2 YFSETQ, per germline. The CDR3 coding sequence is TGCGCCAGCAGCTTGGACTACACCAACTATGGCTACACCTTC. It encodes CASSLDYTNYGYTF.

The chain carries TRBV5-6 and TRBJ2-2; 11 bases are a match to TRBD2. The CDR3 is 16 amino acids. Losses at the gene ends were 3 bases for V and 7 bases for J; bases not matched to a gene: 8. Per germline, CDR1 SGHDT and CDR2 YYEEEE. CDR3 residues: CASSSIAGGLIGELFF. CDR3 bases: TGTGCCAGCAGCTCAATAGCGGGAGGGCTAATCGGGGAGCTGTTTTTT.

The chain recombines TRBV10-3 with TRBJ1-2; possibly TRBD1 for D (6 bases). Germline V gives CDR1 ENHRY, CDR2 SYGVKD. The CDR3 is 15 residues long. The V and J ends lost 3 bases and 2 bases respectively, with 13 bases between them. The CDR3 here is CAISDSGGRNYGYTF. Written as DNA, the CDR3 is TGTGCCATCAGTGATTCGGGGGGCAGGAACTATGGCTACACCTTC.

The rearrangement joins TRBV4-2 to TRBJ1-5; possibly TRBD1 for D (6 bases). In germline, CDR1 is LGHNA, CDR2 YNFKEQ. The CDR3 runs to 16 residues. V was trimmed by 2 bases and J by 0 bases, leaving 11 bases between them. The CDR3 region is CASSQTGIASNQPQHF. The DNA for the CDR3 is TGTGCCAGCAGCCAAACAGGGATTGCTAGCAATCAGCCCCAGCATTTT.

The CDR3 DNA is TGTGCCATCAGGCCCTCGGTAGCGGGAGCATCCGAGCAGTACTTC. Its translation: CAIRPSVAGASEQYF. The J gene is TRBJ2-7, the V gene TRBV10-3; 9 nucleotides agree with TRBD2. The CDR3 runs to 15 residues. Germline trimming cut 6 bases from V and 6 bases from J; bases unmatched to any gene: 12. The germline gives CDR1 ENHRY, CDR2 SYGVKD.

The CDR3 nucleotides are TGTGCCAGCACTAGGGGGAACTATGGCTACACCTTC. Translating it yields CASTRGNYGYTF. The V call is TRBV3-1 (or the pseudogene TRBV3-2), the J call TRBJ1-2; perhaps TRBD1 as D (6 bases). The CDR3 consists of 12 residues. Trimming stripped 7 bases from V and 2 bases from J, with 8 bases between. Germline V lookup: CDR1 LGHDT, CDR2 YNNKEL (reference sequence).

The CDR3 loop is CASSIPDRGGNTEAFF. In DNA form, the CDR3 reads TGTGCCAGTAGTATCCCGGACAGGGGAGGGAACACTGAAGCTTTCTTT. The chain employs TRBV19 and TRBJ1-1; 9 nucleotides align to TRBD1. Trimming removed 3 bases from V and 1 base from J; junction bases left unmatched: 6. CDR3 length: 16 amino acids. Per germline, CDR1 LNHDA and CDR2 SQIVND (reference sequence).

This clone was seen only a few times. The V and J genes are TRBV19 and TRBJ1-3, with a possible D match to TRBD1 (5 bases). Germline CDR1 LNHDA, CDR2 SQIVND (reference sequence). The V end was cut by 2 bases, the J end by 1 base, with 12 bases between. The CDR3 has 16 amino acids. The CDR3 loop is CASSIFRARSGNTIYF. DNA of the CDR3: TGTGCCAGTAGTATATTCAGGGCGCGATCTGGAAACACCATATATTTT.

This rearrangement joins TRBV5-1 to TRBJ2-1, with D possibly matching TRBD2 (5 bases). Per the germline V gene, CDR1 is SGHRS and CDR2 is YFSETQ. The ends were cut back, 4 bases at V and 8 bases at J, with 16 bases in the middle. CDR3 length: 14 residues. The CDR3 spells CASSPRTRVDEQFF. CDR3 bases: TGCGCCAGCAGCCCTCGGACTCGTGTGGATGAGCAGTTCTTC.

The chain recombines TRBV28 with TRBJ2-1, with 10 nucleotides matching TRBD2. V lost 5 bases, J lost 0 bases, and 7 bases stayed unmatched. Germline-derived CDR1 and CDR2 are MDHEN and SYDVKM. The CDR3 is 17 amino acids. CDR3 nucleotides: TGTGCCAGCAGTCTGGGCCGACTAGCGGGCTCCTACAATGAGCAGTTCTTC. This encodes CASSLGRLAGSYNEQFF.

The chain employs TRBV7-2 and TRBJ2-2, with 10 bases identical to TRBD2. The CDR3 is made up of 18 amino acids. Losses at the gene ends were 1 base for V and 3 bases for J; bases not matched to a gene: 8. Germline lookup yields CDR1 SGHTA and CDR2 FQGNSA. CDR3 sequence: CASSLVASGGPHTGELFF. Written as DNA, the CDR3 is TGTGCCAGCAGCTTAGTGGCTAGCGGGGGCCCCCACACCGGGGAGCTGTTTTTT.

V gene TRBV28 combines with J gene TRBJ1-1; D gene uncertain. Trimming removed 2 bases from V and 4 bases from J, with 8 bases in between. There are 13 residues in the CDR3. Looked up from germline, CDR1 is MDHEN and CDR2 is SYDVKM. The CDR3 region has the DNA TGTGCCAGCAGTTTACAGTTTCCCACTGAAGCTTTCTTT. It specifies CASSLQFPTEAFF.

The J gene is TRBJ2-7, the V gene TRBV2; 7 bases map to TRBD2. The CDR3 has 15 residues. CDR1 and CDR2 (germline): SNHLY, FYNNEI. After removal of 7 bases from V and 4 bases from J, the junction contained 13 bases not matched to a gene. The CDR3 spells CASTGQRDRPYEQYF. CDR3 DNA sequence: TGTGCCAGCACGGGCCAGCGGGATCGTCCGTACGAGCAGTACTTC.

This clone was counted between two and nine times. The chain is built from TRBV9 and TRBJ2-4; D remains unclear. CDR1 is SGDLS and CDR2 is YYNGEE in the germline V gene. The ends were cut back, 3 bases at V and 0 bases at J, with 7 bases in the middle. CDR3 length equals 14 residues. CDR3 sequence: CASSEQLAKNIQYF. The CDR3 DNA reads as TGTGCCAGCAGCGAACAGTTAGCCAAAAACATTCAGTACTTC. Full variable domain (remainder filled in from reference TRBV9 and TRBJ2-4): DSGVTQTPKHLITATGQRVTLRCSPRSGDLSVYWYQQSLDQGLQFLIQYYNGEERAKGNILERFSAQQFPDLHSELNLSSLELGDSALYFCASSEQLAKNIQYFGAGTRLSVL.

This rearrangement joins TRBV6-5 to TRBJ2-7; D may be TRBD1 (5 bases). The V gene's germline CDR1 is MNHEY and CDR2 SVGAGI. V dropped 5 bases and J dropped 0 bases, with 11 bases sitting between them. The CDR3 totals 14 residues. CDR3 DNA: TGTGCCAGCAGTCTAGACAGAAGCTCCTACGAGCAGTACTTC. Protein sequence: CASSLDRSSYEQYF.